The rows below give T cell receptor beta chains drawn from one sample of a study of technical replicates of blood from several donors. Data came from immunoSEQ multiplex PCR; TCRdb stores just in-frame clones and leaves some out. The sample lists around 72,000 clones; 90% to 95% were seen once. The sequenced material came from PBMCs. The receptors come from a human donor in good health. Some clones in this sample may be carry-over from other donors' samples. Both conserved end residues are part of each CDR3. The order of the fields is D gene, clone size, V gene, J gene, CDR3 protein, CDR3 DNA. D genes are given only for firm matches. Where a row states a size, it is once, few, many or the class of an expanded clone; other rows omit it.

>TRBD1|NA|TRBV5-5|TRBJ1-1
CASSDRATLLGNTEAFF
TGTGCCAGCAGTGACAGGGCTACCCTCCTGGGGAACACTGAAGCTTTCTTT
>TRBD2|once|TRBV7-9|TRBJ2-3
CASSNSGRAPDTQYF
TGTGCCAGCAGCAATAGCGGGAGGGCCCCAGATACGCAGTATTTT
>TRBD2|NA|TRBV7-9|TRBJ2-2
CASSFVAGGTGELFF
TGTGCCAGCAGCTTCGTAGCGGGAGGGACCGGGGAGCTGTTTTTT
>NA|NA|TRBV7-9|TRBJ1-2
CASSLEGGDYTF
TGTGCCAGCAGCTTAGAAGGAGGCGACTACACCTTC
>TRBD2|NA|TRBV7-3|TRBJ2-3
CASSLDVAGGTDTQYF
TGTGCCAGCAGCTTAGATGTAGCGGGGGGCACAGATACGCAGTATTTT
>TRBD2|NA|TRBV6-1|TRBJ2-1
CASSEEVGGANEQFF
TGTGCCAGCAGTGAAGAGGTCGGGGGGGCAAATGAGCAGTTCTTC
>TRBD2|NA|TRBV15|TRBJ2-3
CATSRDPGGRTDTQYF
TGTGCCACCAGCAGAGACCCGGGAGGACGCACAGATACGCAGTATTTT
>TRBD1|NA|TRBV4-3|TRBJ2-7
CASSQGPGQGALVHEQYF
TGCGCCAGCAGCCAAGGCCCGGGACAGGGGGCCCTTGTCCACGAGCAGTACTTC
>NA|once|TRBV18|TRBJ1-4
CASSSRDSGKLFF
TGTGCCAGCTCATCCCGGGACTCAGGAAAACTGTTTTTT
>NA|NA|TRBV7-2|TRBJ2-2
CASSLWWAPETGELFF
TGTGCCAGCAGCTTATGGTGGGCACCCGAGACCGGGGAGCTGTTTTTT
>TRBD1|NA|TRBV7-9|TRBJ1-2
CASSLVDRVAHGYTF
TGTGCCAGCAGCTTAGTAGACAGGGTGGCTCATGGCTACACCTTC
>NA|NA|TRBV2|TRBJ2-2
CASSGQLLQNTGELFF
TGTGCCAGCAGTGGACAACTCTTACAGAACACCGGGGAGCTGTTTTTT
>NA|NA|TRBV7-3|TRBJ2-3
CASSLNSAGDTQYF
TGTGCCAGCAGCCTCAATAGCGCTGGAGATACGCAGTATTTT